This TCR beta chain originates from a study of CD8 T cells in Susac syndrome. Reverse transcription of 0.5 to 1 ug RNA was performed with random hexamers. The CDR3 of TCR beta was amplified by immunoSEQ multiplex PCR across 54 Vbeta and 13 Jbeta. TCRdb re-called the immunoSEQ multiplex PCR reads through MiXCR, storing one row per CDR3 protein. The data contain about 140,000 distinct CDR3 sequences, 94% of them singletons. This CDR3 contains 14 residues. The germline V gene encodes CDR1 SGDLS and CDR2 YYNGEE. Trimming pared 0 bases from V and 1 base from J, leaving 8 bases between. Of note for this clonotype: Its antigen is not identified.

Study findings and constraints: By the study's own acknowledgment, its TCR sequencing and HLA analysis included relatively few individuals.

CD8+ and CD4+ blood T cells underwent TCR beta sequencing. Matching for age and sex applied to the controls, who were healthy donors. The sequence was collected from a human donor in good health. The sample comprised CD8+ T cells from PBMCs. V usage is TRBV9 and J usage is TRBJ2-7, with D perhaps TRBD2 (5 bases). CDR3 coding DNA: TGTGCCAGCAGCGTAGGACTAAATTCCTACGAGCAGTACTTC. It encodes CASSVGLNSYEQYF.